Each of the 5 T cell receptor beta chains below was sequenced from the same sample in a study of cytomegalovirus exposure and HLA in healthy donors. The PCR was carried out with 60 Vbeta primers and 13 Jbeta primers. Assay used: immunoSEQ multiplex PCR; TCRdb lists only in-frame clones, some missing. The data hold tens of thousands of clones, with around three quarters observed a single time. The source material was PBMCs. All receptors derive from a woman aged 50 to 60 in good health and CMV-seropositive.

There are a few counts of this clone. This chain joins TRBV13 and TRBJ1-2; no clear D. This CDR3 has 13 amino acids. Germline CDR1 reads PRHDT; CDR2 reads FYEKMQ (reference sequence). The V end lost 5 bases, the J end lost 6 bases, and 13 bases lay between the germline ends. The CDR3 region has the DNA TGTGCCAGCAGCCCCCGGGCGCGGGATGGCTACACCTTC. It encodes CASSPRARDGYTF.

The chain joins TRBV5-5 to TRBJ1-4; TRBD1 matches 9 bases. CDR1 and CDR2 (germline): SGHKS, YYEKEE (reference sequence). J gave up 8 bases and V 2 bases, and 10 bases lay outside the gene matches. CDR3 size: 16 residues. The CDR3 DNA follows: TGTGCCAGCAGCTTCACTCCGGGACAGGGTGGGGAAAAACTGTTTTTT. Protein: CASSFTPGQGGEKLFF.

The rearrangement links TRBV30 to TRBJ1-5; the D is unclear. The CDR3 extends over 13 amino acids. V lost 0 bases and J 0 bases, leaving 3 bases between the germline ends. Germline CDR1 reads GTSNPN; CDR2 reads SVGIG (reference sequence). The CDR3 spells CAWSVLSNQPQHF. In DNA, the CDR3 is TGTGCCTGGAGTGTACTTAGCAATCAGCCCCAGCATTTT.

This sequence joins TRBV28 and TRBJ1-2; D not certain. The CDR3 totals 16 residues. Germline V CDR1 and CDR2: MDHEN, SYDVKM. Trimming stripped 3 bases from V and 0 bases from J, with 14 bases between. The CDR3: CASSFPIGHTNYGYTF. In nucleotides, the CDR3 is TGTGCCAGCAGTTTTCCCATTGGGCACACTAACTATGGCTACACCTTC.

The chain is built from TRBV4-3 and TRBJ2-1; D is possibly TRBD2 (6 bases). Germline-derived CDR1 and CDR2 are LGHNA and YSLEER. This CDR3 contains 16 residues. The ends were cut back, 4 bases at V and 7 bases at J, with 20 bases in the middle. This chain's CDR3 is CASSRAPLLGGNEQFF. The CDR3 DNA is TGCGCCAGCAGCCGAGCACCCCTATTAGGAGGGAATGAGCAGTTCTTC.